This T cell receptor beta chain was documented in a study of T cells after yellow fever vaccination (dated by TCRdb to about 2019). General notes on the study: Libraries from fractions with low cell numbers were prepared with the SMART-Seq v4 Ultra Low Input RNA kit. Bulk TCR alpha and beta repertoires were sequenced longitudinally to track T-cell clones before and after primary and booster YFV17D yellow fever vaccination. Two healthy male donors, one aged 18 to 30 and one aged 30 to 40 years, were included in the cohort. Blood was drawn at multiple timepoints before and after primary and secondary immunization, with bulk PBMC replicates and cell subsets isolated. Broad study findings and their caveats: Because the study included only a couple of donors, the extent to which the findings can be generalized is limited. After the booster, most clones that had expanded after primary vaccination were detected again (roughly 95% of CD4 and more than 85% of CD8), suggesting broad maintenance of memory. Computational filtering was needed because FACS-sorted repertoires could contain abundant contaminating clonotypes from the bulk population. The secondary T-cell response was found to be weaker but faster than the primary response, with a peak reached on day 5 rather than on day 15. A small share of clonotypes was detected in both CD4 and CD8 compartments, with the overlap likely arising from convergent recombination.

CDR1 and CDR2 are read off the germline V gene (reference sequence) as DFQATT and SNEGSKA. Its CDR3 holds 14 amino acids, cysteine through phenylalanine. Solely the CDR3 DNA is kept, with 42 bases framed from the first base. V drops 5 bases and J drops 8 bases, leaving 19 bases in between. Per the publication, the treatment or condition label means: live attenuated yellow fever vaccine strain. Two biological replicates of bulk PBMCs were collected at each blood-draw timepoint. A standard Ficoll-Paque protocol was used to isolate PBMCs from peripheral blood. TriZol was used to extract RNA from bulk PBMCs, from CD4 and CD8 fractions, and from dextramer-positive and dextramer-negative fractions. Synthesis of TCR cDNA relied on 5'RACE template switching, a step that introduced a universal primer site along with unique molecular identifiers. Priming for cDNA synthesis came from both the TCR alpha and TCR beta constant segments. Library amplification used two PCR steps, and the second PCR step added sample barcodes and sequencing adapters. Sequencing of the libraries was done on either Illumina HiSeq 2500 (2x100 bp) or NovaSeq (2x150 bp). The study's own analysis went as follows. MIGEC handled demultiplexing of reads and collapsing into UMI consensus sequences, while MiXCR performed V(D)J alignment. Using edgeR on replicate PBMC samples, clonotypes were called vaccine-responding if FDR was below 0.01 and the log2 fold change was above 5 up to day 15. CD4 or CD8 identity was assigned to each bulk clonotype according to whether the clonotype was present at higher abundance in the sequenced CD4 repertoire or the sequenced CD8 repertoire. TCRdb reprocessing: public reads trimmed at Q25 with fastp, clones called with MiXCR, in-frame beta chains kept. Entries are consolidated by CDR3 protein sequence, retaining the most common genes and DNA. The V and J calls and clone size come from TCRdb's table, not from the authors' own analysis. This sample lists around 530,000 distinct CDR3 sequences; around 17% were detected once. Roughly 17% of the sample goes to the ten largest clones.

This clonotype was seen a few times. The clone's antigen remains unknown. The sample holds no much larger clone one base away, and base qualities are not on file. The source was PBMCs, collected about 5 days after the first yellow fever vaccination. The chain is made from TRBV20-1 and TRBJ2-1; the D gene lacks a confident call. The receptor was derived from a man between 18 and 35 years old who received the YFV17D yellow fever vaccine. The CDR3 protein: CSALRPLQVDEQFF. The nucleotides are TGCAGTGCTCTCCGACCCCTCCAGGTGGATGAGCAGTTCTTC.